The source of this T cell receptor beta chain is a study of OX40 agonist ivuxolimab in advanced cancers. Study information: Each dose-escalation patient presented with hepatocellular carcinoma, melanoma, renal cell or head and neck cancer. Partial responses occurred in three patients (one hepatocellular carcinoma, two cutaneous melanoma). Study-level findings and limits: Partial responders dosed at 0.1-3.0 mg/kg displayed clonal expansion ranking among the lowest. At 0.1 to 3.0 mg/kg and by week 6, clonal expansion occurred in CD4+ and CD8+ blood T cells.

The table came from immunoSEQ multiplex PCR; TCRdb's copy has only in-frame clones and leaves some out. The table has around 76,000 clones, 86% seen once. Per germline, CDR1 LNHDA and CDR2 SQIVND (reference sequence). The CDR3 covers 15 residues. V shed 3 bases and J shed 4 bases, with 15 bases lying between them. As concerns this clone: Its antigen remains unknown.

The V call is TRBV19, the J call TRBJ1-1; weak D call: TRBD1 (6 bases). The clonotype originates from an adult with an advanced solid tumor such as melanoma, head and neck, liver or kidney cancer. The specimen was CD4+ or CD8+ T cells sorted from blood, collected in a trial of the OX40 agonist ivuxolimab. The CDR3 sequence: CASSITGRGTTEAFF. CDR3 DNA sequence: TGTGCCAGTAGTATTACAGGCAGGGGAACCACTGAAGCTTTCTTT.